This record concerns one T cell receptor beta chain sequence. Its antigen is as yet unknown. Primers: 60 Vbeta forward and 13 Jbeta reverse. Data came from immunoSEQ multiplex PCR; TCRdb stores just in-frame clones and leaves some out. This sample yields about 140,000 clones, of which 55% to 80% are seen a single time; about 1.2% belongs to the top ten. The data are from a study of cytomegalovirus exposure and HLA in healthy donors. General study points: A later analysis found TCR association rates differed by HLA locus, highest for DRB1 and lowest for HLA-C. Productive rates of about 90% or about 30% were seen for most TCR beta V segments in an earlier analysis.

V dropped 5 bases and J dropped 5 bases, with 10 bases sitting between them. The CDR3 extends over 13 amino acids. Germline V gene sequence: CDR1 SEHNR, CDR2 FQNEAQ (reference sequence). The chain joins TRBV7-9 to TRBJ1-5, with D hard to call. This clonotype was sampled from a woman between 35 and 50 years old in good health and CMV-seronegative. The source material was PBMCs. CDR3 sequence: CASSPQRDQPQHF. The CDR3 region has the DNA TGTGCCAGCAGCCCACAGAGAGATCAGCCCCAGCATTTT.